The clone carrying this TCR beta chain was detected once. In the original processing: It was from reference gene primer amplification that nucleated cell counts were estimated. Assay used: immunoSEQ multiplex PCR; TCRdb lists only in-frame clones, some missing. Clonal size and the V and J genes are those of that table, whereas D and trimming came from the DNA. The table includes roughly 120,000 clones, roughly four fifths detected once. This entry belongs to a study of blood T cell repertoires in COVID-19. Whole-study context: Acute and convalescent COVID-19 specimens originated in the United States, Italy and Spain. Sample material is recorded as cDNA or gDNA derived from T cells, B-cell-depleted T cells, or PBMCs.

CDR3 length: 15 amino acids. V shed 3 bases, J shed 4 bases, and the junction held 9 bases outside the gene matches. In germline, CDR1 is DFQATT, CDR2 SNEGSKA (reference sequence). Enrolment of Seattle patients took place during active infection, and they were followed longitudinally. The chain links TRBV20-1 to TRBJ1-2, with TRBD1 matching 9 bases. This clonotype was obtained from a man at least 80 years old with COVID-19, enrolled during active disease. Input material: peripheral blood. In nucleotides, the CDR3 is TGCAGTGCTAGTTTATTCGGGACAGGGCCCTATGGCTACACCTTC. Its translation is CSASLFGTGPYGYTF.